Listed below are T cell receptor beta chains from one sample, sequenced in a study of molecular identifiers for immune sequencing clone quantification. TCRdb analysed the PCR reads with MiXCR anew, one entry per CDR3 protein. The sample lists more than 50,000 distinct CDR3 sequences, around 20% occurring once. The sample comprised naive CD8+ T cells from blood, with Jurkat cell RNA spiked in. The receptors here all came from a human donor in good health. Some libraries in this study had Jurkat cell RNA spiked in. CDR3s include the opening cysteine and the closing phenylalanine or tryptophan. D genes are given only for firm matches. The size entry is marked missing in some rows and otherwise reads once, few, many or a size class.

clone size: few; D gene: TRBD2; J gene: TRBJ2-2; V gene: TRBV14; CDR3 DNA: TGTGCCAGCAGCCAAGTTGGTAGCGGGGCCGGGGAGCTGTTTTTT; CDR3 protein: CASSQVGSGAGELFF
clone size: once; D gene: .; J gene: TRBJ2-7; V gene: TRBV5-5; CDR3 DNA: TGTGCCAGCAGCTTGGCTGCTAGCGTATACGAGCGGTACTTC; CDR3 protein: CASSLAASVYERYF
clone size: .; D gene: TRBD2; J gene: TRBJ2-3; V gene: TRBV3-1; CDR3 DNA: TGTGCCAGCAGCACCTACCCGGGACTAGCACCAGATACGCAGTATTTT; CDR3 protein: CASSTYPGLAPDTQYF
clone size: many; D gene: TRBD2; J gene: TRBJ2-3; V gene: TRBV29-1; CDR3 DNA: TGCAGCGTTGAAGGAGGGGACTATCCGATATCCAATACGCAGTATTTT; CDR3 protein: CSVEGGDYPISNTQYF
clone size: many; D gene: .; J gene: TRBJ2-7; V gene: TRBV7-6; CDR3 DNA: TGTGCCAGCAGCTTAAAACGGGGAGGCGAGCAGTACTTC; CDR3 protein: CASSLKRGGEQYF
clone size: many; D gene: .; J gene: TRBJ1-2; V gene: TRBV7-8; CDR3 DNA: TGTGCCAGCAGCTTAGGGGTCAGGACAGTTAACTATGGCTACACCTTC; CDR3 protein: CASSLGVRTVNYGYTF
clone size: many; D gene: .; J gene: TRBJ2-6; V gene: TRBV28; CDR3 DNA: TGTGCCAGCAGTTACCCCCCCCCCTCCGATGAATCTGGGGCCAACGTCCTGACTTTC; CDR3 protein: CASSYPPPSDESGANVLTF
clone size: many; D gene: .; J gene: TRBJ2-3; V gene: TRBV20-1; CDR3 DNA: TGCAGTGCACGAGTGGCTAGCTTCCCAGATACGCAGTATTTT; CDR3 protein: CSARVASFPDTQYF
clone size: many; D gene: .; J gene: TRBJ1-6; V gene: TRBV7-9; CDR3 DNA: TGTGCCAGCAGCTCATTTAATTCACCCCTCCACTTT; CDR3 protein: CASSSFNSPLHF
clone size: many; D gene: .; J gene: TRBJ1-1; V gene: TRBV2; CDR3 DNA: TGTGCCAGCAGTGAAGCGAGAGGAGCTGAAGCTTTCTTT; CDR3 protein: CASSEARGAEAFF
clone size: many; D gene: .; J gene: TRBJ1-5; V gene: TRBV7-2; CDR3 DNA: TGTGCCAGCAGCTTAGCGCGATGGGAAGGCTCATACAATCAGCCCCAGCATTTT; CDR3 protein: CASSLARWEGSYNQPQHF
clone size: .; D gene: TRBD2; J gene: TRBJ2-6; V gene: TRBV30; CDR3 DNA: TGTGCCTGGAGTGGTCTAGCGGGATCTCCTGGGGCCAACGTCCTGACTTTC; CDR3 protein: CAWSGLAGSPGANVLTF
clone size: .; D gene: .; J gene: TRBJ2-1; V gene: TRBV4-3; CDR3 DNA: TGCGCCAGCAGCCCTTCCCTCGGCTTTGATGAGCAGTTCTTC; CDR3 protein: CASSPSLGFDEQFF
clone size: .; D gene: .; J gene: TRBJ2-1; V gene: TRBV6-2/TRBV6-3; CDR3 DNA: TGTGCCAGCAGCCGCGAGTCGGTGGGTGAGCAGTTCTTC; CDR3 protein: CASSRESVGEQFF
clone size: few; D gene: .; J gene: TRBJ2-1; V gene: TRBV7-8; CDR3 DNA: TGTGCCAGCAGCTTAGGGAGGCGGAGCTCCTACAATGAGCAGTTCTTC; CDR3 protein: CASSLGRRSSYNEQFF
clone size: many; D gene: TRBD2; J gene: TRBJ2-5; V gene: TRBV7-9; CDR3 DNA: TGTGCCAGCAGCCCTTGGACTAGCGGACTATTCCAAGAGACCCAGTACTTC; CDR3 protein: CASSPWTSGLFQETQYF
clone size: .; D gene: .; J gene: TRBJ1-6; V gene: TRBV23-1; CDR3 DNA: TGCGCCAGCAGTCAATCCCGCAGTCCTATCACCCGAAATTCACCCCTCCACTTT; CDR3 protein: CASSQSRSPITRNSPLHF
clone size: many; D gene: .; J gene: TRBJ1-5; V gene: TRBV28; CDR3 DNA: TGTGCCAGCTGGGCAGGGGGCAATCAGCCCCAGCATTTT; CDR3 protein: CASWAGGNQPQHF
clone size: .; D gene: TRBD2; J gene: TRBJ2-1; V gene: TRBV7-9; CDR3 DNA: TGTGCCAGCTGGGATCTAGCGGGAGGAGCCTACAATGAGCAGTTCTTC; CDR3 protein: CASWDLAGGAYNEQFF
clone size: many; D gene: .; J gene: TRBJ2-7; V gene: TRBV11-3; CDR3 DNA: TGTGCCAGCAGTTTATCTGGGGGAAGCTCCTACGAGCAGTACTTC; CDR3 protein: CASSLSGGSSYEQYF
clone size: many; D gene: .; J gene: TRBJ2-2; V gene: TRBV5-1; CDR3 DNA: TGCGCCAGCAGCTTTAGGGGAAGTTGGCTGTTTTTT; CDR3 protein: CASSFRGSWLFF
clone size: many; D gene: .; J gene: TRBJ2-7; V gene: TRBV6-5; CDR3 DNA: TGTGCCAGCAGTTACCGGCAGGGGGGGGCTTACGAGCAGTACTTC; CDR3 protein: CASSYRQGGAYEQYF
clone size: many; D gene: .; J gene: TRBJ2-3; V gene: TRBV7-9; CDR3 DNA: TGTGCCAGCAGCCTAAGCACAGATACGCAGTATTTT; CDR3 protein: CASSLSTDTQYF
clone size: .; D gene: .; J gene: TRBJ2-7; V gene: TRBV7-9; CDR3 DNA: TGTGCCAGCAGCTTAGTTAGCTCGCCCCAAGGGGAGCAGTACTTC; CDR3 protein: CASSLVSSPQGEQYF
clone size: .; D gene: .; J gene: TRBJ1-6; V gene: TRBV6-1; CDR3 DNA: TGTGCCAGCCGGGTTGGGAATTCCCTCTCACCCCTCCACTTT; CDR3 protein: CASRVGNSLSPLHF
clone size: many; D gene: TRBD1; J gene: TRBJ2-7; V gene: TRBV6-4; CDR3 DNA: TGTGCCAGCAGTGACTCTACTCGGGACAGGGGAGGGTACGAGCAGTACTTC; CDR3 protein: CASSDSTRDRGGYEQYF
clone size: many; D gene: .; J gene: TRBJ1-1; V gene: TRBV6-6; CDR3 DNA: TGTGCCAGCAGTCCCGAGGACAGAGTTATGAACACTGAAGCTTTCTTT; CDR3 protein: CASSPEDRVMNTEAFF
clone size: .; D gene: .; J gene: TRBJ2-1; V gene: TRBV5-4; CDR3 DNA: TGTGCCAGCAGCCCCCGGGAAAGCTCCTACAATGAGCAGTTCTTC; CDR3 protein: CASSPRESSYNEQFF
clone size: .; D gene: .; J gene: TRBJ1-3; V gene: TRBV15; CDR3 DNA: TGTGCCACCAGCAGATTGGTCGTAAGTTCAGCCGACTCTGGAAACACCATATATTTT; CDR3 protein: CATSRLVVSSADSGNTIYF
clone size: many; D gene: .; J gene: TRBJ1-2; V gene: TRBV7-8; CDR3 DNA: TGTGCCAGCAGCTTAAGCTATGATTATGGCTACACCTTC; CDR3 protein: CASSLSYDYGYTF
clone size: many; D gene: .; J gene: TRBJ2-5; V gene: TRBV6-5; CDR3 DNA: TGTGCCAGCAGTGTCGGAACAGGGATTTTGGAGACCCAGTACTTC; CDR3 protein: CASSVGTGILETQYF
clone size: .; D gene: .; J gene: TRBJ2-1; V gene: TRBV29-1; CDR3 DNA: TGCAGTGTTAAGTGGTCACCTAGCGTTTACGGTGAGCGGTTCTTC; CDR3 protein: CSVKWSPSVYGERFF
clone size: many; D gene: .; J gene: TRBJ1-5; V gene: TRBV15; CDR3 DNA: TGTGCCACCAGCATCGAGGTGGGCAATCAGCCCCAGCATTTT; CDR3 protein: CATSIEVGNQPQHF
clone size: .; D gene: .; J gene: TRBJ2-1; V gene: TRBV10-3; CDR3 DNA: TGTGCCATCAGTGACCCCGGGTCGGCGAGAACGCAGTTCTTC; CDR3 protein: CAISDPGSARTQFF
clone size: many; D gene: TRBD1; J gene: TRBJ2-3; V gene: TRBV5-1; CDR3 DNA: TGCGCCAGCAGCTTGGCCTGGGGACAGAGCACAGATACGCAGTATTTT; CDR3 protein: CASSLAWGQSTDTQYF
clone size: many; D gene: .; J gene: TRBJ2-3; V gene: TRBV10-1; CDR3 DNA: TGCGCCAGCAGTGGGAGGAGGGCCGCGACAGATACGCAGTATTTT; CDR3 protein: CASSGRRAATDTQYF
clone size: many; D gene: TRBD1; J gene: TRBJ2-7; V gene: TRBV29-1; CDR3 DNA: TGCAGCGTGCGGACAGGGGGCGCGGACGAGCAGTACTTC; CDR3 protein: CSVRTGGADEQYF
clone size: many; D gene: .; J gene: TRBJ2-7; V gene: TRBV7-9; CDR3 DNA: TGTGCCAGCAGCTTAGCGCGGGGCAGCCCCTACGAGCAGTACTTC; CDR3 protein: CASSLARGSPYEQYF
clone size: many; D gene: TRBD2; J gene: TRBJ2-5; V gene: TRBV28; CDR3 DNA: TGTGCCAGCAGTGAACCCTTAGCGGGAGTAGCGGGGCGTGAGACCCAGTACTTC; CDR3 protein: CASSEPLAGVAGRETQYF
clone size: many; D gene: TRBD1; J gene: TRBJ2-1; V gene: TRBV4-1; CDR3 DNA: TGCGCCAGCAGCTACCGCCCGGACAGGGCCCGCTATGGAGTAACCTACAATGAGCAGTTCTTC; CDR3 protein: CASSYRPDRARYGVTYNEQFF
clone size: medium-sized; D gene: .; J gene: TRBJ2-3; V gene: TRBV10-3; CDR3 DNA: TGTGCCATCAGTGAGGGAGGAGGTAGCACAGATACGCAGTATTTT; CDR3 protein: CAISEGGGSTDTQYF
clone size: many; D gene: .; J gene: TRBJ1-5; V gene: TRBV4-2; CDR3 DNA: TGTGCCAGCAGCCAAGAGTGGGGGAGCAATCAGCCCCAGCATTTT; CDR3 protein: CASSQEWGSNQPQHF
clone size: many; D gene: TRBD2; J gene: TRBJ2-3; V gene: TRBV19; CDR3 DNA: TGTGCCAGTACCCCACTAGCGGGGAGCACAGATACGCAGTATTTT; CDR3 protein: CASTPLAGSTDTQYF
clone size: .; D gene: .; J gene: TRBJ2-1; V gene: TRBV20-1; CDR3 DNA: TGCAGTGCTAGGGTGACAGACTCCTACAATGAGCAGTTCTTC; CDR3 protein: CSARVTDSYNEQFF
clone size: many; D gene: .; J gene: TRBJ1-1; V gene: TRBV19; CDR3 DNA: TGTGCCAGTAGTAGGGGTGGGGGAGAGACTGAAGCTTTCTTT; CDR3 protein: CASSRGGGETEAFF
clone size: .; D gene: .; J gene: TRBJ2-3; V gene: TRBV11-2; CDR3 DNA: TGTGCCAGCAGAGGGACCGTGAGGAATGCGCAGTATTTC; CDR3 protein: CASRGTVRNAQYF
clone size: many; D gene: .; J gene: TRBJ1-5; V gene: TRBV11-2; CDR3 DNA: TGTGCCAGCAGCTTAGCAGTATACGGAAAGAGCAATCAGCCCCAGCATTTT; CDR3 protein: CASSLAVYGKSNQPQHF
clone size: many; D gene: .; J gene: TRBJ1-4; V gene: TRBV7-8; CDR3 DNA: TGTGCCAGCAGCCTACGCCGCCGAGCAGCAACTAATGAAAAACTGTTTTTT; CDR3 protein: CASSLRRRAATNEKLFF
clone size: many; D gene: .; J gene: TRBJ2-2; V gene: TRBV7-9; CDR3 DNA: TGTGCCAGCAGCTTTGCATTAGGGAACACCGGGGAGCTGTTTTTT; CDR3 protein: CASSFALGNTGELFF
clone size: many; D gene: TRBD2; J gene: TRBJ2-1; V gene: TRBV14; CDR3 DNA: TGTGCCAGCAGGCCAACCGGGACTAGCGGATACAATGAGCAGTTCTTC; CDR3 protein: CASRPTGTSGYNEQFF
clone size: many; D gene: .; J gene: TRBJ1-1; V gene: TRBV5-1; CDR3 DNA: TGCGCCAGCAGCTTGAAGTTTCAGGGCGGCACTGAAGCTTTCTTT; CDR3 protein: CASSLKFQGGTEAFF